This is a list of T cell receptor beta chains from one sample in a study of shared clonotypes between healthy human individuals. Sequenced by immunoSEQ multiplex PCR; TCRdb stores in-frame clones only, minus some. The sample has 2 million to 2.5 million clones, under 95% seen once; the top ten hold approximately 0.4%. Material for sequencing was naive CD4+ T cells from PBMCs. The receptors stem from a man younger than 35 in good health. Some clones in this sample may be carry-over from other donors' samples. The CDR3 runs from the conserved cysteine through the conserved F or W. Each record gives: D gene, V gene, clone size, J gene, CDR3 protein, CDR3 DNA. D genes are given only for firm matches. Size values are once, few and many counts, or a class for expanded clones, and some rows have none.

d_gene: -
v_gene: TRBV21-1
abundance: -
j_gene: TRBJ1-2
CDR3aa: CASSRDTYGYTF
CDR3nt: TGTGCCAGCAGCAGGGATACCTATGGCTACACCTTC

d_gene: -
v_gene: TRBV30
abundance: -
j_gene: TRBJ2-3
CDR3aa: CAWSYSAVRTDTQYF
CDR3nt: TGTGCCTGGAGTTACAGCGCCGTTCGGACAGATACGCAGTATTTT

d_gene: -
v_gene: TRBV28
abundance: few
j_gene: TRBJ1-5
CDR3aa: CASRYRGNQPQHF
CDR3nt: TGTGCCAGCCGTTACAGGGGCAATCAGCCCCAGCATTTT

d_gene: TRBD2
v_gene: TRBV27
abundance: once
j_gene: TRBJ2-5
CDR3aa: CASSPNPLAGGPLGTQETQYF
CDR3nt: TGTGCCAGCAGTCCGAATCCCCTAGCGGGAGGGCCACTTGGGACCCAAGAGACCCAGTACTTC

d_gene: TRBD1
v_gene: TRBV30
abundance: -
j_gene: TRBJ1-5
CDR3aa: CAWSTWDRGLDQPQHF
CDR3nt: TGTGCCTGGAGTACCTGGGACAGGGGGCTGGATCAGCCCCAGCATTTT

d_gene: -
v_gene: TRBV11-3
abundance: once
j_gene: TRBJ1-4
CDR3aa: CASSRWGEGEKLFF
CDR3nt: TGTGCCAGCAGCCGTTGGGGGGAAGGTGAAAAACTGTTTTTT

d_gene: -
v_gene: TRBV5-1
abundance: -
j_gene: TRBJ1-2
CDR3aa: CASSLLGASLDGYTF
CDR3nt: TGCGCCAGCAGCTTGTTAGGGGCATCGTTGGATGGCTACACCTTC

d_gene: -
v_gene: TRBV30
abundance: once
j_gene: TRBJ1-1
CDR3aa: CAWSDRGGTEAFF
CDR3nt: TGTGCCTGGAGTGACCGGGGAGGAACTGAAGCTTTCTTT

d_gene: TRBD1
v_gene: TRBV5-6
abundance: -
j_gene: TRBJ2-7
CDR3aa: CASSLGDRAVYEQYF
CDR3nt: TGTGCCAGCAGCTTGGGGGACAGGGCGGTCTACGAGCAGTACTTC

d_gene: -
v_gene: TRBV11-2
abundance: -
j_gene: TRBJ2-7
CDR3aa: CASSLGRGLGVGYEQYF
CDR3nt: TGTGCCAGCAGCTTAGGGCGGGGGCTTGGTGTGGGCTACGAGCAGTACTTC

d_gene: -
v_gene: TRBV11-2
abundance: -
j_gene: TRBJ2-3
CDR3aa: CASRAPGRRTDTQYF
CDR3nt: TGTGCCAGCCGAGCCCCGGGGCGTCGGACAGATACGCAGTATTTT

d_gene: TRBD1
v_gene: TRBV6-6
abundance: -
j_gene: TRBJ1-3
CDR3aa: CASSQGQLLSGNAIYF
CDR3nt: TGTGCCAGCAGCCAGGGACAGCTACTCTCTGGAAACGCCATATATTTT

d_gene: TRBD1
v_gene: TRBV5-1
abundance: -
j_gene: TRBJ1-2
CDR3aa: CASSPAGTGTYGYTF
CDR3nt: TGCGCCAGCAGCCCAGCCGGGACAGGAACCTATGGCTACACCTTC

d_gene: -
v_gene: TRBV27
abundance: once
j_gene: TRBJ2-7
CDR3aa: CASPSDRQSSYEQYF
CDR3nt: TGTGCCAGCCCCTCGGACCGTCAGAGCTCCTACGAGCAGTACTTC

d_gene: -
v_gene: TRBV5-4
abundance: few
j_gene: TRBJ1-2
CDR3aa: CASSLQGTEGYTF
CDR3nt: TGTGCCAGCAGCTTGCAGGGAACGGAGGGCTACACCTTC

d_gene: TRBD2
v_gene: TRBV5-1
abundance: -
j_gene: TRBJ2-5
CDR3aa: CASSLGRTSGIVVQETQYF
CDR3nt: TGCGCCAGCAGCTTGGGGAGAACTAGCGGGATCGTTGTGCAAGAGACCCAGTACTTC

d_gene: -
v_gene: TRBV9
abundance: -
j_gene: TRBJ2-1
CDR3aa: CASSVTGLGYNEQFF
CDR3nt: TGTGCCAGCAGCGTGACAGGACTAGGATACAATGAGCAGTTCTTC

d_gene: TRBD1
v_gene: TRBV6-5
abundance: -
j_gene: TRBJ2-7
CDR3aa: CASTPTGVEQYF
CDR3nt: TGTGCCAGCACCCCGACAGGGGTCGAGCAGTACTTC

d_gene: -
v_gene: TRBV28
abundance: few
j_gene: TRBJ1-2
CDR3aa: CASSSRLGYTF
CDR3nt: TGTGCCAGCAGTTCCCGCTTAGGCTACACCTTC

d_gene: -
v_gene: TRBV27
abundance: -
j_gene: TRBJ2-4
CDR3aa: CASIFDPLAKNIQYF
CDR3nt: TGTGCCAGCATTTTTGACCCTTTAGCCAAAAACATTCAGTACTTC

d_gene: -
v_gene: TRBV5-1
abundance: -
j_gene: TRBJ2-3
CDR3aa: CASSLASGWNTDTQYF
CDR3nt: TGCGCCAGCAGCTTGGCCAGCGGGTGGAACACAGATACGCAGTATTTT

d_gene: -
v_gene: TRBV28
abundance: -
j_gene: TRBJ1-2
CDR3aa: CASSPPRTDYYGYTF
CDR3nt: TGTGCCAGCAGTCCCCCACGGACAGATTACTATGGCTACACCTTC

d_gene: -
v_gene: TRBV10-3
abundance: -
j_gene: TRBJ1-1
CDR3aa: CAISELWGANTEAFF
CDR3nt: TGTGCCATCAGTGAGCTTTGGGGCGCGAACACTGAAGCTTTCTTT

d_gene: -
v_gene: TRBV29-1
abundance: -
j_gene: TRBJ2-7
CDR3aa: CSGRAGSYEQYF
CDR3nt: TGCAGCGGCCGGGCAGGGTCCTACGAGCAGTACTTC

d_gene: TRBD1
v_gene: TRBV5-1
abundance: -
j_gene: TRBJ2-5
CDR3aa: CASSRQPGQTGETQYF
CDR3nt: TGCGCCAGCAGCAGGCAACCGGGACAGACTGGAGAGACCCAGTACTTC

d_gene: -
v_gene: TRBV6-1
abundance: -
j_gene: TRBJ2-2
CDR3aa: CASPTGPLPGELFF
CDR3nt: TGTGCCAGCCCGACGGGGCCCCTCCCCGGGGAGCTGTTTTTT

d_gene: -
v_gene: TRBV11-2
abundance: -
j_gene: TRBJ2-6
CDR3aa: CASSLRRYSGANVLTF
CDR3nt: TGTGCCAGCAGCTTACGACGGTACTCTGGGGCCAACGTCCTGACTTTC

d_gene: -
v_gene: TRBV28
abundance: -
j_gene: TRBJ1-5
CDR3aa: CASRSTSWDNQPQHF
CDR3nt: TGTGCCAGCAGGTCGACATCTTGGGACAATCAGCCCCAGCATTTT

d_gene: TRBD1
v_gene: TRBV4-1
abundance: -
j_gene: TRBJ2-7
CDR3aa: CASSQEAGQGTRETTYEQYF
CDR3nt: TGCGCCAGCAGCCAAGAGGCAGGACAGGGGACGCGGGAGACGACCTACGAGCAGTACTTC

d_gene: -
v_gene: TRBV12-2
abundance: -
j_gene: TRBJ1-5
CDR3aa: CASRFGQPQHF
CDR3nt: TGTGCAAGTCGCTTTGGTCAGCCCCAGCATTTT

d_gene: TRBD2
v_gene: TRBV5-8
abundance: -
j_gene: TRBJ2-1
CDR3aa: CASSPNLGTRNYNEQFF
CDR3nt: TGTGCCAGCAGCCCCAATTTAGGGACTAGGAACTACAATGAGCAGTTCTTC

d_gene: -
v_gene: TRBV5-4
abundance: -
j_gene: TRBJ2-3
CDR3aa: CASSVPPGEGDTQYF
CDR3nt: TGTGCCAGCAGCGTTCCGCCGGGTGAGGGCGATACGCAGTATTTT

d_gene: -
v_gene: TRBV5-6
abundance: few
j_gene: TRBJ2-5
CDR3aa: CASSLGQGTGETQYF
CDR3nt: TGTGCCAGCAGCCTGGGGCAGGGGACGGGGGAGACCCAGTACTTC

d_gene: -
v_gene: TRBV29-1
abundance: -
j_gene: TRBJ2-1
CDR3aa: CSVGLGGNEQFF
CDR3nt: TGCAGCGTTGGGCTGGGTGGGAATGAGCAGTTCTTC

d_gene: TRBD1
v_gene: TRBV19
abundance: -
j_gene: TRBJ2-7
CDR3aa: CASADRDYEQYF
CDR3nt: TGTGCCTCAGCGGACAGGGACTACGAGCAGTACTTC

d_gene: TRBD1
v_gene: TRBV4-2
abundance: -
j_gene: TRBJ2-7
CDR3aa: CASSQDEGAVEQYF
CDR3nt: TGTGCCAGCAGCCAAGATGAGGGGGCGGTCGAGCAGTACTTC

d_gene: -
v_gene: TRBV5-1
abundance: -
j_gene: TRBJ2-2
CDR3aa: CASSEGATGELFF
CDR3nt: TGCGCCAGCAGCGAGGGAGCGACCGGGGAGCTGTTTTTT